Following are 13 T cell receptor beta chains from one sample sequenced in a study of cytomegalovirus exposure and HLA in healthy donors. This PCR relied on a set of 60 Vbeta primers and 13 Jbeta primers. Sequenced by immunoSEQ multiplex PCR; TCRdb stores in-frame clones only, minus some. There are about 300,000 clones in the sample; roughly 88% occur only once, and roughly 4% lies in the top ten. Sequencing used PBMCs. The receptor set was obtained from a middle-aged man in good health and CMV-seropositive.

The chain joins TRBV5-1 to TRBJ2-3, with a tentative D call TRBD2 (7 bases). CDR1 SGHRS and CDR2 YFSETQ come from the germline V gene. The CDR3 spans 16 residues. V was trimmed by 1 base and J by 1 base, leaving 13 bases between them. In nucleotides, the CDR3 is TGCGCCAGCAGCTTGTGGGGGGGCTCTGGCACAGATACGCAGTATTTT. This codes for CASSLWGGSGTDTQYF.

The CDR3 protein is CASSATGFNYGYTF. CDR3 nucleotides: TGTGCCAGCAGCGCGACAGGGTTCAACTATGGCTACACCTTC. The chain employs TRBV7-9 and TRBJ1-2; TRBD1 matches 7 bases. The CDR3 totals 14 residues. After removal of 5 bases from V and 2 bases from J, the junction contained 5 bases not matched to a gene. The V gene's germline CDR1 is SEHNR and CDR2 FQNEAQ (reference sequence).

There are a few counts of this clone. V is TRBV19 and J is TRBJ1-1; D gene ambiguous. CDR3 size: 13 residues. Germline V lookup: CDR1 LNHDA, CDR2 SQIVND (reference sequence). V gave up 9 bases and J gave up 1 base, with 12 bases separating them. CDR3 protein: CASQVGGNTEAFF. In DNA, the CDR3 is TGTGCCAGCCAGGTAGGAGGGAACACTGAAGCTTTCTTT.

The gene calls are TRBV27 and TRBJ2-1; D is unclear. The CDR3 spans 12 residues. Trimming removed 0 bases from V and 7 bases from J, with 4 bases in between. Per the germline V gene, CDR1 is MNHEY and CDR2 is SMNVEV (reference sequence). The CDR3 bases are TGTGCCAGCAGTTTATCGCGTAATGAGCAGTTCTTC. This encodes CASSLSRNEQFF.

The chain has TRBV11-2 and TRBJ2-7; D is perhaps TRBD2 (6 bases). Germline CDR1 SGHAT, CDR2 FQNNGV. This CDR3 region has 16 residues. The V and J ends lost 4 bases and 0 bases respectively, with 16 bases between them. Written as DNA, the CDR3 is TGTGCCAGCAGCTACCGTCCTAGCGAGAGCTCCTACGAGCAGTACTTC. As protein: CASSYRPSESSYEQYF.

The genes are TRBV28 and TRBJ1-3; no reliable D call. With 7 bases removed from V and 1 base from J, the gap between germline ends came to 11 bases. This CDR3 has 14 amino acids. CDR1 is MDHEN, CDR2 SYDVKM, per germline. CDR3 sequence (DNA): TGTGCCAGCAACAAACCCCTTTCTGGAAACACCATATATTTT. Encoded protein: CASNKPLSGNTIYF.

The rearrangement uses TRBV19 and TRBJ2-7, with D possibly being TRBD2 (5 bases). Germline V gene sequence: CDR1 LNHDA, CDR2 SQIVND (reference sequence). Trimming took 4 bases from V and 3 from J, leaving 13 bases between them. The CDR3 runs 14 residues. CDR3 sequence reads: CASSNGGLLYEQYF. CDR3 bases: TGTGCCAGTAGTAACGGAGGCTTACTCTACGAGCAGTACTTC. Filled out from reference TRBV19 and TRBJ2-7, the complete variable domain reads DGGITQSPKYLFRKEGQNVTLSCEQNLNHDAMYWYRQDPGQGLRLIYYSQIVNDFQKGDIAEGYSVSREKKESFPLTVTSAQKNPTAFYLCASSNGGLLYEQYFGPGTRLTVT.

The genes are TRBV6-1 and TRBJ2-3; D might be TRBD1 (5 bases). The CDR3 consists of 15 residues. With 7 bases removed from V and 1 base from J, the gap between germline ends came to 15 bases. Germline CDR1 reads MNHNS; CDR2 reads SASEGT. As DNA, the CDR3 is TGTGCCAGCAACAGACAGCCACCGGGCACAGATACGCAGTATTTT. This translates into CASNRQPPGTDTQYF.

The gene calls are TRBV7-9 and TRBJ2-6; D ambiguous. Germline V lookup: CDR1 SEHNR, CDR2 FQNEAQ (reference sequence). The CDR3 covers 14 residues. V gave up 7 bases and J gave up 4 bases, with 11 bases separating them. The CDR3 DNA reads TGTGCCAGCACGTGGGCAGGCGGGGCCAACGTCCTGACTTTC. Amino acids: CASTWAGGANVLTF.

The CDR3 loop is CASSYSPGGVGYEQYF. The CDR3 coding sequence is TGTGCCAGCAGTTACTCCCCGGGGGGGGTTGGGTACGAGCAGTACTTC. The chain has TRBV6-5 and TRBJ2-7, with TRBD2 matching over 8 bases. Per the germline V gene, CDR1 is MNHEY and CDR2 is SVGAGI. Trimming cost V 0 bases and J 4 bases; bases outside gene matches: 8. The CDR3 runs 16 residues.

The CDR3 DNA reads as TGTGCCAGCAGCGCAGGGACTAGCGCCCACTACGAGCAGTACTTC. As protein: CASSAGTSAHYEQYF. The chain carries TRBV9 and TRBJ2-7; TRBD2 aligns across 10 bases. Per the germline V gene, CDR1 is SGDLS and CDR2 is YYNGEE. With 3 bases clipped from V and 3 bases from J, the junction kept 6 bases outside the gene matches. The CDR3 runs 15 residues.

The chain uses TRBV9 and TRBJ1-3, with 10 bases fitting TRBD1. Germline trimming cut 3 bases from V and 0 bases from J; bases unmatched to any gene: 3. The length of the CDR3 is 16 residues. From germline, CDR1 is SGDLS and CDR2 YYNGEE. The CDR3 bases are TGTGCCAGCAGCGAGGGACAGGGGTACTCTGGAAACACCATATATTTT. It encodes CASSEGQGYSGNTIYF.

With regard to this clone: Other DNA sequences in the sample encode the same CDR3. The chain recombines TRBV2 with TRBJ2-7, with 7 bases that match TRBD1. Germline lookup yields CDR1 SNHLY and CDR2 FYNNEI. J lost 0 bases, V lost 5 bases, and 4 bases had no gene match. The CDR3 loop spans 14 amino acids. The CDR3 reads CASSKDRSSYEQYF. The DNA of the CDR3 is TGTGCCAGCAGTAAGGACAGGAGCTCCTACGAGCAGTACTTC.